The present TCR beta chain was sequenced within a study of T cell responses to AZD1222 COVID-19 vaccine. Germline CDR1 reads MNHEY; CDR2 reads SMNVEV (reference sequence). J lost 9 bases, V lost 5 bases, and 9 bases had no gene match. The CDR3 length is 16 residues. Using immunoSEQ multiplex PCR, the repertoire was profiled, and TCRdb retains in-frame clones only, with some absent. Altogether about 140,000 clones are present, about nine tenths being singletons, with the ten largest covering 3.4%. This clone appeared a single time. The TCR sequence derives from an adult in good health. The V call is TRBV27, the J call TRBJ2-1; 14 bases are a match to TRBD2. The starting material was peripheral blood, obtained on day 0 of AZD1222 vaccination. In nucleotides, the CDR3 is TGTGCCAGCAGTCCCGGGACTAGCGGGAGTTACGTTGAGCAGTTCTTC. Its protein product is CASSPGTSGSYVEQFF.